The entry that follows covers one T cell receptor (beta chain) sequence. The data are from a study of blood T cell repertoires in COVID-19. The repertoire was sequenced with immunoSEQ multiplex PCR; TCRdb's copy has only in-frame clones and lacks some. Among under 200,000 clones listed, over 75% were seen once. The material sequenced was peripheral blood. The receptor comes from a man between 65 and 80 years old who had recovered from COVID-19.

Here the CDR3 reads CASRGTGGIYNSPLHF. In nucleotides, the CDR3 is TGTGCCAGCAGGGGGACAGGGGGCATCTATAATTCACCCCTCCACTTT. The chain recombines TRBV2 with TRBJ1-6; 12 positions agree with TRBD1. This CDR3 is 16 amino acids long. V lost 6 bases and J lost 3; bases outside the gene matches: 3. Germline CDR1 and CDR2: SNHLY and FYNNEI. Looking up the rest from reference TRBV2 and TRBJ1-6 gives the full variable domain: EPEVTQTPSHQVTQMGQEVILRCVPISNHLYFYWYRQILGQKVEFLVSFYNNEISEKSEIFDDQFSVERPDGSNFTLKIRSTKLEDSAMYFCASRGTGGIYNSPLHFGNGTRLTVT.